A selection of T cell receptor beta chains follows, all from one sample in a study of OX40 agonist ivuxolimab in advanced cancers. Only in-frame clones appear in the TCRdb table, and some are missing; sequencing was by immunoSEQ multiplex PCR. Of under 45,000 clones listed, around 84% are singletons. The material was CD4+ or CD8+ T cells sorted from blood, obtained in a trial of the OX40 agonist ivuxolimab. These receptors all stem from an adult with an advanced solid tumor such as melanoma, head and neck, liver or kidney cancer. The CDR3 runs from the conserved cysteine through the conserved F or W. D genes are given only for firm matches. Clone size is not always given. Where it is, it says once, few, many or a class for expanded clones.

clone size	V gene	D gene	J gene	CDR3 DNA	CDR3 protein
few	TRBV5-4	.	TRBJ2-5	TGTGCCAGCAGCTTGTCTTCTTCATGGGGAGAGACCCAGTACTTC	CASSLSSSWGETQYF
.	TRBV2	.	TRBJ2-1	TGTGCCAGCAGTGTGTTACAGTATGAGCAGTTCTTC	CASSVLQYEQFF
few	TRBV19	.	TRBJ1-1	TGTGCCAGTAGCCTAAGACAGGTAGGGTCTGAAGCTTTCTTT	CASSLRQVGSEAFF
few	TRBV27	TRBD1	TRBJ1-1	TGTGCCAGCCGGGACAGGGGGCCGAACACTGAAGCTTTCTTT	CASRDRGPNTEAFF
.	TRBV7-9	TRBD1	TRBJ2-5	TGTGCCAGCAGCCACGGGACAGCCGTGGAGACCCAGTACTTC	CASSHGTAVETQYF
.	TRBV19	TRBD1	TRBJ2-7	TGTGCCAGTAACCCCGGACAGGGTCTAGGGGAGCAGTACTTC	CASNPGQGLGEQYF
.	TRBV2	TRBD2	TRBJ2-2	TGTGCCAGCAAAAAACTAGCGGGAGGGGGCACCGGGGAGCTGTTTTTT	CASKKLAGGGTGELFF
once	TRBV20-1	.	TRBJ2-2	TGCAGTGCTAGTGAATCCGGGGAGCTGTTTTTT	CSASESGELFF
.	TRBV5-1	.	TRBJ1-2	TGCGCCAGCAGCCGGACACCGAACTATGGCTACACCTTC	CASSRTPNYGYTF
.	TRBV28	.	TRBJ2-2	TGTGCCAGCAGGGGCCGGGGGTTAGTGAACACCGGGGAGCTGTTTTTT	CASRGRGLVNTGELFF
few	TRBV19	TRBD1	TRBJ2-2	TGTGCCAGTAGTAGAGGGACAGGGCGTACCACCGGGGAGCTGTTTTTT	CASSRGTGRTTGELFF
.	TRBV30	.	TRBJ2-7	TGTGCCTGGAGTGTAGTCAGAGAGCAGTACTTC	CAWSVVREQYF
.	TRBV7-9	TRBD2	TRBJ2-4	TGTGCCAGCAGCCCCTCAGCGGGAGAAAACATTCAGTACTTC	CASSPSAGENIQYF
.	TRBV10-3	.	TRBJ2-7	TGTGCCATATGTCCACCGAACGGCTACGAGCAGTACTTC	CAICPPNGYEQYF
.	TRBV2	.	TRBJ1-4	TGTGCCAGCACCGAGACAGGAGTTAATAATGAAAAACTGTTTTTT	CASTETGVNNEKLFF
.	TRBV6-1	TRBD2	TRBJ2-3	TGTGCCAGCAGTGGTAGCGGGGGCCCCGCAGATACGCAGTATTTT	CASSGSGGPADTQYF
few	TRBV30	.	TRBJ1-5	TGTGCCTGGAGTGTAGGACTCAGCAATCAGCCCCAGCATTTT	CAWSVGLSNQPQHF
.	TRBV29-1	.	TRBJ2-6	TGCAGCGTTGAACTGCCAAACTCTGGGGCCAACGTCCTGACTTTC	CSVELPNSGANVLTF
.	TRBV10-1	TRBD2	TRBJ2-1	TGCGCCAGCAGTGACGGGGGGGAGCAGTTCTTC	CASSDGGEQFF
.	TRBV4-1	TRBD1	TRBJ1-5	TGCGCCAGCAGCCAAGGCAGACAGGGCAGGAGCAATCAGCCCCAGCATTTT	CASSQGRQGRSNQPQHF
.	TRBV4-2	.	TRBJ1-2	TGTGCCAGCAGCCAAGTGGCAGAATATGGCTACACCTTC	CASSQVAEYGYTF
.	TRBV7-9	.	TRBJ1-1	TGTGCCAGCAGCTTACGTGGGGTCAGTCTTTATACTGAAGCTTTCTTT	CASSLRGVSLYTEAFF
.	TRBV9	.	TRBJ2-1	TGTGCCAGCAGCGGACTAGCCTACAATGAGCAGTTCTTC	CASSGLAYNEQFF
few	TRBV14	.	TRBJ1-6	TGTGCCAGCAGCCAAGATCTTGGAAGCTCCTATAATTCACCCCTCCACTTT	CASSQDLGSSYNSPLHF
few	TRBV5-1	TRBD2	TRBJ2-5	TGCGCCAGCAGCTTGCTTACTAGCGGGAAACAAGAGACCCAGTACTTC	CASSLLTSGKQETQYF
.	TRBV7-2	TRBD2	TRBJ2-7	TGTGCCAGCAGCCCTACGTCCCCTAGCGGGGGTTACTACGAGCAGTACTTC	CASSPTSPSGGYYEQYF
.	TRBV9	TRBD2	TRBJ2-7	TGTGCCAGCAGCCCGGTTGAGACTAGCGGGAGACGCGAGCAGTACTTC	CASSPVETSGRREQYF
.	TRBV6-6	.	TRBJ2-2	TGTGCCAGCAGTTCTTTGTGGAACACCGGGGAGCTGTTTTTT	CASSSLWNTGELFF
.	TRBV12-5	.	TRBJ2-1	TGTGCTAGTGGTTTCGCTTCACCGGTTGGGAATGAGCAGTTCTTC	CASGFASPVGNEQFF
.	TRBV4-1	.	TRBJ1-5	TGCGCCAGCAGCCAAGATTCCTTACCCCGGGGGCAGCCCCAGCATTTT	CASSQDSLPRGQPQHF
once	TRBV20-1	.	TRBJ1-5	TGCAGTGCTGGGTCGCAGCCCCAGCATTTT	CSAGSQPQHF
.	TRBV6-6	.	TRBJ1-2	TGTGCCAGCAGGAAACAGGGCCACTATGGCTACACCTTC	CASRKQGHYGYTF
.	TRBV6-6	.	TRBJ1-6	TGTGCCAGCAGTTACTCGAAGGGGGGTCCCCTCCACTTT	CASSYSKGGPLHF
.	TRBV15	.	TRBJ2-7	TGTGCCACCAGCAGTCAGAGCTACGAGCAGTACTTC	CATSSQSYEQYF